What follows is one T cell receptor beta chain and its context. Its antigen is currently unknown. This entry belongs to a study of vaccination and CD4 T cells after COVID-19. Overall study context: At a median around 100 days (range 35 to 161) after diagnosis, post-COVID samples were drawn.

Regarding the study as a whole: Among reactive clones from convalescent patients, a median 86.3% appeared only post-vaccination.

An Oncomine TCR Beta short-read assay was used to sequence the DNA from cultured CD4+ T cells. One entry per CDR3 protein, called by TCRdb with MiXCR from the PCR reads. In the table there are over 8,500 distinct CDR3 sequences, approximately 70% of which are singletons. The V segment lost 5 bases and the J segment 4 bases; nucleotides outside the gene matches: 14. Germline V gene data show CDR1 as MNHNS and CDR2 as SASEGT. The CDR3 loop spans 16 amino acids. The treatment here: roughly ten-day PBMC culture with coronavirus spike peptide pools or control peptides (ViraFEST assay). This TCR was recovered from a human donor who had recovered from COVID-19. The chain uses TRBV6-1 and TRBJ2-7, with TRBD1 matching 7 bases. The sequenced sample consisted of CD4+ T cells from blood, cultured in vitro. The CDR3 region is CASSRLGDSWPYEQYF. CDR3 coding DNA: TGTGCCAGCAGTCGCTTAGGGGACAGCTGGCCGTACGAGCAGTACTTC.